Listed below are T cell receptor beta chains from one sample, sequenced in a study of T cell repertoires in cytomegalovirus infection. Via MiXCR, TCRdb re-called the reads, giving one row per CDR3 protein. This sample has around 440,000 distinct CDR3 sequences, with around 11% found just once. Specimen: PBMCs. These receptor sequences come from a human donor in good health (CMV status not recorded). Some clones in this sample may be carry-over from other donors' samples. The CDR3 runs from the conserved cysteine through the conserved F or W. The D gene is left open where the match is weak. Size values are once, few and many counts, or a class for expanded clones, and some rows have none.

j_call,d_call,cdr3_length,v_call,clone_size,cdr3_nt,cdr3_aa
TRBJ2-1,-,13,TRBV7-2,many,TGTGCCAGCAGCTTAGACCGGGAACTCCCCCTTTTCTTC,CASSLDRELPLFF
TRBJ2-7,-,16,TRBV7-9,many,TGTGCCAGCAGCGGTTTCTCCGGGACCTCCTTCTACGAGCAGTACTTC,CASSGFSGTSFYEQYF
TRBJ2-5,-,11,TRBV2,-,TGTGCCAGCAAAACCGAAGAGACCCAGTACTTC,CASKTEETQYF
TRBJ2-3,-,13,TRBV27,many,TGTGCCAGCACTTTACTAGGGGAAGATACGCAGTATTTT,CASTLLGEDTQYF
TRBJ1-2,TRBD1,18,TRBV28,many,TGTGCCAGCAGTTTAGTTGAGACAGGGGGCTTAGGGATCAACGGCTACACCTTC,CASSLVETGGLGINGYTF
TRBJ1-2,TRBD1,15,TRBV18,few,TGTGCCAGCTCACCTGAGGCAGGGGGGAACTATGGCTACACCTTC,CASSPEAGGNYGYTF
TRBJ2-1,-,16,TRBV6-5,-,TGTGCCAGCAGCCCCCTTGCGGGATCGATATACAATGAGCAGTTCTTC,CASSPLAGSIYNEQFF
TRBJ1-1,-,15,TRBV7-9,many,TGTGCCAGCAGCTTTTTCACAGCGGTTGAATCTGAAGCTTTCTTT,CASSFFTAVESEAFF
TRBJ1-5,-,16,TRBV12-3/TRBV12-4,few,TGTGCCAGCAGTTTAAGGGGACGGGGACTCCAGGAGCCCCAGCATTTT,CASSLRGRGLQEPQHF
TRBJ1-6,-,17,TRBV6-5,-,TGTGCCAGCACTCGGGGCGCAATCGGGCAACATAATTCACCCCTCCACTTT,CASTRGAIGQHNSPLHF
TRBJ1-1,-,14,TRBV2,many,TGTGCCAGCAGTGACGGGGGGCGGAACACTGAAGCTTTCTTT,CASSDGGRNTEAFF
TRBJ1-4,TRBD1,17,TRBV7-6,-,TGTGCCAGCAGCTTAGTAAGGGGGGACAGGGTTCCGGAAAAACTGTTTTTT,CASSLVRGDRVPEKLFF
TRBJ2-1,TRBD2,15,TRBV6-1,many,TGTGCCAGCAGCGAGGGACTAGCGGGAGGCTATGAGCAGTTCTTC,CASSEGLAGGYEQFF
TRBJ2-5,TRBD1,13,TRBV7-7,many,TGTGCCAGCAGCTCGACAGGGAAAGAGACCCAGTACTTC,CASSSTGKETQYF
TRBJ2-7,-,17,TRBV9,many,TGTGCCAGCAGCGACAACCTCATTCGTGGCAGCTCCTACGAGCAGTACTTC,CASSDNLIRGSSYEQYF
TRBJ1-1,-,15,TRBV9,-,TGTGCCAGCAGCGTTCTGGGGCCCACCGACACTGAAGCTTTCTTT,CASSVLGPTDTEAFF
TRBJ2-7,-,15,TRBV7-2,many,TGTGCCAGCAGCTTCGGCACAGGGCCCTCCTACGAGCAGTACTTC,CASSFGTGPSYEQYF
TRBJ1-4,TRBD1,15,TRBV5-1,few,TGCGCCAGCGGAACAGGGGCCCTACCTTGGGAAAAACTGTTTTTT,CASGTGALPWEKLFF
TRBJ1-1,TRBD1,14,TRBV30,few,TGTGCCTGGAGTGTACAGGGGGGGCCAACTGAAGCTTTCTTT,CAWSVQGGPTEAFF
TRBJ1-1,-,13,TRBV5-1,few,TGCGCCAGCAGCTCTGGGCCTGACCGGCGAGCTTTCTTT,CASSSGPDRRAFF
TRBJ1-5,-,14,TRBV19,few,TGTGCCAGTACCGGGGGCAGCTCCTATCAGCCCCAGCATTTT,CASTGGSSYQPQHF
TRBJ1-5,-,15,TRBV12-3/TRBV12-4,few,TGTGCCAGCAGTTTAACCCGGTCGTTGGAGCAGCCCCAGCATTTT,CASSLTRSLEQPQHF
TRBJ1-2,TRBD1,15,TRBV20-1,-,TGCAGTGCCACCCCGGGACAGGGGCTCCCAGTAGGCTACACCTTC,CSATPGQGLPVGYTF
TRBJ2-1,TRBD2,14,TRBV10-3,few,TGTGCCACCAGACTAGCGGGGACCTACAATGAGCAGTTCTTC,CATRLAGTYNEQFF
TRBJ2-1,-,13,TRBV7-6,many,TGTGCCAGCAGCTTAAGGCAGTACAATGAGCAGTTCTTC,CASSLRQYNEQFF
TRBJ2-2,TRBD2,17,TRBV7-3,-,TGTGCCAGCAGCTCTCCGGTCCAGCGGGGGTACACCGGGGAGCTGTTTTTT,CASSSPVQRGYTGELFF
TRBJ1-1,-,13,TRBV12-3/TRBV12-4,many,TGTGCCAGCACCTATAGTCGACCCACTGAAGCTTTCTTT,CASTYSRPTEAFF
TRBJ2-1,-,15,TRBV19,-,TGTGCCAGTAGTCCCGTGGACAACCTACACAATGAGCAGTTCTTC,CASSPVDNLHNEQFF
TRBJ2-1,TRBD2,16,TRBV6-2/TRBV6-3,many,TGTGCCAGCAGTTCATTTCCGGGACTAGCCGGGTTAGAGCAGTTCTTC,CASSSFPGLAGLEQFF
TRBJ2-6,-,13,TRBV5-4,-,TGTGCCAATGGGGGGCGAGGGGCCAACGTCCTGACTTTC,CANGGRGANVLTF
TRBJ2-3,-,15,TRBV5-4,few,TGTGCCAGCAGCTCTAGTGGGAGCGGCACAGATACGCAGTATTTT,CASSSSGSGTDTQYF
TRBJ2-1,TRBD1,12,TRBV12-5,few,TGTGCTAGTGGTTGGACAGGCAATGAGCAGTTCTTC,CASGWTGNEQFF
TRBJ2-1,-,14,TRBV12-5,many,TGTGCTAGTGGTTATTCCGGGACGGCGAATGAGCAGTTCTTC,CASGYSGTANEQFF
TRBJ1-2,-,12,TRBV29-1,-,TGCAGCGTTGAAGCAGAAAACTATGGCTACACCTTC,CSVEAENYGYTF
TRBJ1-2,-,13,TRBV20-1,many,TGCAGTGCTAGTCCAGGGTTCGGCTATGGCTACACCTTC,CSASPGFGYGYTF
TRBJ2-5,TRBD1,13,TRBV7-3,many,TGTGCCAGCAGCTCGTTACAGGGGGAGACCCAGTACTTC,CASSSLQGETQYF
TRBJ2-2,-,13,TRBV7-8,many,TGTGCCAGCAGCCTACGACTGACCGGGGAGCTGTTTTTT,CASSLRLTGELFF
TRBJ2-6,-,16,TRBV9,-,TGTGCCAGCAGCCTAACCCCTGGTCCTGGGGCCAACGTCCTGACTTTC,CASSLTPGPGANVLTF
TRBJ2-7,-,14,TRBV5-1,many,TGCGCCAGCAGCTTGTGGGTCAGGGGGGACGAGCAGTACTTC,CASSLWVRGDEQYF
TRBJ2-1,TRBD2,12,TRBV29-1,few,TGCAGCGTTGGAGCGGGAGGCAATGAGCAGTTCTTC,CSVGAGGNEQFF
TRBJ2-1,TRBD2,14,TRBV19,many,TGTGCCAGTAGTATAAGCGGGACCTACAATGAGCAGTTCTTC,CASSISGTYNEQFF
TRBJ2-7,TRBD1,15,TRBV5-6,few,TGTGCCAGCAGCTTGTCGGCAGGGGGCCCCTACGAGCAGTACTTC,CASSLSAGGPYEQYF
TRBJ1-4,TRBD1,15,TRBV9,-,TGTGCCAGCAGCCCTGGGACAGGGGAGGGTGAAAAACTGTTTTTT,CASSPGTGEGEKLFF
TRBJ2-1,TRBD2,17,TRBV20-1,many,TGCAGTGCTAGAAGTTTCGCGACTAGCGGGAGATACAATGAGCAGTTCTTC,CSARSFATSGRYNEQFF
TRBJ1-1,-,13,TRBV14,-,TGTGCCAGCAGCCAACCAGAACAGCCTGAAGCTTTCTTT,CASSQPEQPEAFF
TRBJ1-6,-,16,TRBV9,few,TGTGCCAGCAGCCCCGAACGGCAGCCTCGGGATTCACCCCTCCACTTT,CASSPERQPRDSPLHF
TRBJ1-1,-,15,TRBV19,-,TGTGCCAGTAGTATAGTGGAGGGGCAGAACACTGAAGCTTTCTTT,CASSIVEGQNTEAFF
TRBJ2-3,TRBD1,15,TRBV25-1,-,TGTGCCAGCAGTGACCAGACAGGGAACACAGATACGCAGTATTTT,CASSDQTGNTDTQYF
TRBJ2-1,-,17,TRBV4-2,-,TGTGCCAGCAGCCAAGATGTGTCCGGCCGAGGAGGTCTTGAGCAGTTCTTC,CASSQDVSGRGGLEQFF
TRBJ1-1,-,13,TRBV20-1,-,TGCAGGGTAGGAGATACTGTGAACACTGAAGCTTTCTTT,CRVGDTVNTEAFF